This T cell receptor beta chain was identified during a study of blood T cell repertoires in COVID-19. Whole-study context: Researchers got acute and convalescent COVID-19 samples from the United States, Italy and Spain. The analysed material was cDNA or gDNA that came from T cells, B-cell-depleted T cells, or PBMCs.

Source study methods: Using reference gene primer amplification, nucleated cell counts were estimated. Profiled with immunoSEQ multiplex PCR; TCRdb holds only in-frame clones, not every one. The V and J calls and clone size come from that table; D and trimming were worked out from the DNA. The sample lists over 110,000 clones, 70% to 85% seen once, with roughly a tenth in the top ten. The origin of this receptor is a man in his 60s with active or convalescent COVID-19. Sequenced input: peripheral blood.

CDR3 DNA sequence: TGTGCCAGCAGTTACTCGCGGGGGTACGAGCAGTACGTC. Translation gives CASSYSRGYEQYV. This sequence joins TRBV6-5 and TRBJ2-7, with 7 bases aligning to TRBD2. The CDR3 spans 13 residues. Germline V gene data show CDR1 as MNHEY and CDR2 as SVGAGI. V lost 0 bases, J lost 4 bases, and 0 bases stayed unmatched.